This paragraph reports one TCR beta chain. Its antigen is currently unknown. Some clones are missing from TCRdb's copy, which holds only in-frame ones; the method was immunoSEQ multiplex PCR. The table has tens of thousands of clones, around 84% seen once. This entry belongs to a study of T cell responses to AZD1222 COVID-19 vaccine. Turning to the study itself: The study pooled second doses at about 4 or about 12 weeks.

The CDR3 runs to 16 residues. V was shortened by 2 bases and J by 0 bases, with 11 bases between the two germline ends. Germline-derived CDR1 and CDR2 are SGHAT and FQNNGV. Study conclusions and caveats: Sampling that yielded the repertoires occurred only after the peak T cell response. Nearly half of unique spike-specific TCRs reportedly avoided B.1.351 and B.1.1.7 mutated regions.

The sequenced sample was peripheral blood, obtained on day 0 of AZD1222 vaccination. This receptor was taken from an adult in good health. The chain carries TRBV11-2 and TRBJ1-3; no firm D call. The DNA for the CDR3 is TGTGCCAGCAGCTTACAGATTCCGAGCTCTGGAAACACCATATATTTT. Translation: CASSLQIPSSGNTIYF.